The clone carrying this T cell receptor beta chain was detected once. Stated treatment: preoperative locoregional IRX-2 cytokine immunotherapy. Preoperative locoregional IRX-2 cytokine immunotherapy was tested in the phase Ib source study. The sample belongs to a study of preoperative IRX-2 immunotherapy in early breast cancer. The protocol was immunoSEQ multiplex PCR, while the TCRdb copy is restricted to in-frame clones and leaves out a portion. The data show around 38,000 clones, around three quarters seen once. In germline, CDR1 is WSHSY, CDR2 SAAADI. V was clipped by 0 bases and J by 4 bases, with 3 bases between them. This CDR3 has 12 residues.

The chain is built from TRBV10-2 and TRBJ2-5; D is ambiguous. This specimen consisted of tumor tissue, obtained after IRX-2 immunotherapy. The clonotype was recovered from a human donor with breast cancer. The CDR3 sequence is CASSESGETQYF. In DNA form, the CDR3 reads TGCGCCAGCAGTGAGTCAGGAGAGACCCAGTACTTC.